This T cell receptor beta chain was identified in a study of control samples from healthy donors and cancer patients. Produced via immunoSEQ multiplex PCR; TCRdb's table is partial and in-frame only. The sample yields under 150,000 clones, more than 75% seen once. This CDR3 comprises 14 residues. Looked up from germline, CDR1 is SGDLS and CDR2 is YYNGEE. The ends lost 3 bases at V and 7 bases at J; junction bases unmatched: 7. This receptor was identified in a man in his forties in good health. The chain combines TRBV9 with TRBJ1-2; TRBD1 matches 9 bases. The specimen was blood. CDR3 in DNA: TGTGCCAGCAGCGAGCTACAGGGGGCTGGTGGCTACACCTTC. This encodes CASSELQGAGGYTF. The full variable domain, its missing parts supplied by reference TRBV9 and TRBJ1-2, is DSGVTQTPKHLITATGQRVTLRCSPRSGDLSVYWYQQSLDQGLQFLIQYYNGEERAKGNILERFSAQQFPDLHSELNLSSLELGDSALYFCASSELQGAGGYTFGSGTRLTVV.